This TCR beta chain was sequenced in a study of tumor-infiltrating lymphocytes in primary liver carcinoma. Turning to the study itself: Productive TCRbeta reads per sample were roughly 3.5 to 7.5 million, not differing by tissue.

Per the germline V gene, CDR1 is MGHRA and CDR2 is YSYEKL. CDR3 length: 15 amino acids. RNA and DNA were co-extracted from about 20-30 mg of unsorted bulk tissue. There were only treatment-naive patients, all with chronic HBV infection. The authors made TCR beta cDNA from roughly 480 ng total RNA with a constant-region primer. Slightly modified ARM-PCR with three nested multiplex PCR rounds yielded TCR beta libraries. Researchers ran the first two PCR rounds for approximately 9 cycles each with TRBV1-TRBV30 forward primers and a C-beta reverse primer. TCRdb passed the multiplex PCR reads through MiXCR, listing each CDR3 protein once. The table records 50,000 to 60,000 distinct CDR3 sequences, around 77% of them present only once. For this clonotype: One junction end does not reproduce the germline sequence, and a read error may be involved.

The source is a man aged 40-50 years with primary liver carcinoma and hepatitis B virus infection. The V gene is TRBV4-1, the J gene TRBJ2-3; D remains unclear. The sample consisted of liver tumor tissue from sampling region 5. Sample subset: tumor region T5, tumor centre. CDR3 in DNA: TGCGCCAGTAGCCAAGATCCAGGTGGAAGGGATACGCAGTATTTT. Protein: CASSQDPGGRDTQYF.